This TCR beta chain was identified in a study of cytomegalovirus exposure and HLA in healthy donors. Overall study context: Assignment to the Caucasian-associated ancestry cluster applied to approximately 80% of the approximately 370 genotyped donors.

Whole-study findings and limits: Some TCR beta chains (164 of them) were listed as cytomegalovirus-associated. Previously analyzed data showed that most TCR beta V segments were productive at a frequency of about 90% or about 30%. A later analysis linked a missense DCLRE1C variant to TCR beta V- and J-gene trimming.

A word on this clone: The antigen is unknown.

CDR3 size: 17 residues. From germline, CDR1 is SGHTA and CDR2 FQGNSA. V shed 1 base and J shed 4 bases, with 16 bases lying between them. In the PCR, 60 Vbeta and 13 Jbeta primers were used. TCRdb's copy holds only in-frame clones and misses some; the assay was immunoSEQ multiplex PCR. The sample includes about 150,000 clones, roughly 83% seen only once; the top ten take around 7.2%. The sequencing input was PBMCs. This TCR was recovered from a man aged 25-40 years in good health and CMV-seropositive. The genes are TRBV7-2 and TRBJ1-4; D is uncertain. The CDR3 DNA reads TGTGCCAGCAGCTTAGTGGGAGGCGGAACGATTAATGAAAAACTGTTTTTT. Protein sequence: CASSLVGGGTINEKLFF.